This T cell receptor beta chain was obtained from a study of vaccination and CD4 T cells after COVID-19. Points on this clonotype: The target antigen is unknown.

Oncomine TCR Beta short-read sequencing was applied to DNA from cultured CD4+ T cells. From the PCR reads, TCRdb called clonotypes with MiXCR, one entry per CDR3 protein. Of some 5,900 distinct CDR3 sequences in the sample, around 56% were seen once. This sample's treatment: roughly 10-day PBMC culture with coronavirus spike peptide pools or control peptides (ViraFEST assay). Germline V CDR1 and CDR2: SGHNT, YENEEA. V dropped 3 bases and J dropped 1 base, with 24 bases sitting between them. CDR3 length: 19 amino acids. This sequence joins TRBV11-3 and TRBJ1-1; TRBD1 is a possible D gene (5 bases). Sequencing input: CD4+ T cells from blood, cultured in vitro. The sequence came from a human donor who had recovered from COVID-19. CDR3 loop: CASSFVLGGKGTANTEAFF. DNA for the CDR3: TGTGCCAGCAGCTTCGTCTTGGGGGGGAAGGGTACGGCGAACACTGAAGCTTTCTTT. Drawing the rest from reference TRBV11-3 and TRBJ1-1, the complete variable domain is EAGVVQSPRYKIIEKKQPVAFWCNPISGHNTLYWYLQNLGQGPELLIRYENEEAVDDSQLPKDRFSAERLKGVDSTLKIQPAELGDSAVYLCASSFVLGGKGTANTEAFFGQGTRLTVV.